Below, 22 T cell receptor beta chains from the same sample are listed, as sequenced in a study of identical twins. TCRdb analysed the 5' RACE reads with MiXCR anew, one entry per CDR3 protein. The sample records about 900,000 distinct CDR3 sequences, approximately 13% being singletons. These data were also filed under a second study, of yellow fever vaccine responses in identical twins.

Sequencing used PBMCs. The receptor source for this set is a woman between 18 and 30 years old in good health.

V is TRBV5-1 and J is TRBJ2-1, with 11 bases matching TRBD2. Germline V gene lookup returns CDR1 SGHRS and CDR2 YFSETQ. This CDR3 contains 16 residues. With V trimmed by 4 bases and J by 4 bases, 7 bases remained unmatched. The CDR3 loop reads CASSVLSSGRYNEQFF. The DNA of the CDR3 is TGCGCCAGCAGCGTCCTATCTAGCGGGAGGTACAATGAGCAGTTCTTC.

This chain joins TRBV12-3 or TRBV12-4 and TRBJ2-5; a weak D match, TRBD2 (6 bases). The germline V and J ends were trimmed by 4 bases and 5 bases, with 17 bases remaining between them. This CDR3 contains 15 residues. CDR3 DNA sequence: TGTGCCAGCAGTTCCACCGGGACGGAGGGGGAGACCCAGTACTTC. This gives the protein CASSSTGTEGETQYF.

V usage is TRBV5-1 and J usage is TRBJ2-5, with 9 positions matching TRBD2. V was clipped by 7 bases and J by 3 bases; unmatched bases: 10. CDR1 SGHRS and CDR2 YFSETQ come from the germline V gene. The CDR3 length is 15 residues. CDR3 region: CASGPSSGVKETQYF. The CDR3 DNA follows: TGCGCCAGCGGCCCCTCTAGCGGGGTAAAAGAGACCCAGTACTTC. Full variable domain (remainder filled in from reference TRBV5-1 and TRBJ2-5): KAGVTQTPRYLIKTRGQQVTLSCSPISGHRSVSWYQQTPGQGLQFLFEYFSETQRNKGNFPGRFSGRQFSNSRSEMNVSTLELGDSALYLCASGPSSGVKETQYFGPGTRLLVL.

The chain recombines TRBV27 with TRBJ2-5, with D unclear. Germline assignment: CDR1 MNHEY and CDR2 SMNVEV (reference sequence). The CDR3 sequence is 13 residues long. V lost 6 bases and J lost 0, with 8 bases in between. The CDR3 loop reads CASSSVNQETQYF. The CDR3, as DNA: TGTGCCAGCAGCTCAGTTAACCAAGAGACCCAGTACTTC.

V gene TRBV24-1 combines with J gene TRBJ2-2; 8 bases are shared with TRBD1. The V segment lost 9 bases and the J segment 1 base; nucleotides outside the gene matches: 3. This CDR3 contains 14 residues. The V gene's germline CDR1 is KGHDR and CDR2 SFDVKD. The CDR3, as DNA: TGTGCCACCGGCGGACAGGGGAACACCGGGGAGCTGTTTTTT. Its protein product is CATGGQGNTGELFF.

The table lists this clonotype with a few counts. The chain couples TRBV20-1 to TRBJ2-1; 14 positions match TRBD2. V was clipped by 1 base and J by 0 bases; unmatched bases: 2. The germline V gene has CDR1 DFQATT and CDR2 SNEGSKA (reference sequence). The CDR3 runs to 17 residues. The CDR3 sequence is CSARGGLAGASYNEQFF. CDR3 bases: TGCAGTGCTAGAGGGGGACTAGCGGGGGCCTCCTACAATGAGCAGTTCTTC.

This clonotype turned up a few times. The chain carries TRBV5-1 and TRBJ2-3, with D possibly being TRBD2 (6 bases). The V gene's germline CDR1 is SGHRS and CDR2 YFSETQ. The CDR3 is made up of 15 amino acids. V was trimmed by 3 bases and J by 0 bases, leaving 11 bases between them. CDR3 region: CASSSGTLSTDTQYF. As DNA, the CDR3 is TGCGCCAGCAGCTCCGGGACTCTGAGCACAGATACGCAGTATTTT.

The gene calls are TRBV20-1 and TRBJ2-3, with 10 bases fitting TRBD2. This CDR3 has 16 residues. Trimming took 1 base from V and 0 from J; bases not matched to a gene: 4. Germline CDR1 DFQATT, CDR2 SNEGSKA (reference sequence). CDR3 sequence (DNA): TGCAGTGCTAGAGCGATACTAGCGGGGAGCACAGATACGCAGTATTTT. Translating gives CSARAILAGSTDTQYF.

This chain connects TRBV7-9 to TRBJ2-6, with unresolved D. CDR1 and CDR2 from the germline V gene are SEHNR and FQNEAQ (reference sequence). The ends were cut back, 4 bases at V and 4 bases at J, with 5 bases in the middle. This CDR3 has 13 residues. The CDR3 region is CASSWGGANVLTF. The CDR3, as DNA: TGTGCCAGCAGCTGGGGAGGGGCCAACGTCCTGACTTTC.

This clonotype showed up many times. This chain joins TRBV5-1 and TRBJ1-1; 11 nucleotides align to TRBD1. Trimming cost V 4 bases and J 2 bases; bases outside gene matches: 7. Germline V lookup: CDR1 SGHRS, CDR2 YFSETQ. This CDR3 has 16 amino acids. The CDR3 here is CASSARTGGFNTEAFF. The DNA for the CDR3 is TGCGCCAGCAGCGCCCGGACAGGGGGCTTTAACACTGAAGCTTTCTTT.

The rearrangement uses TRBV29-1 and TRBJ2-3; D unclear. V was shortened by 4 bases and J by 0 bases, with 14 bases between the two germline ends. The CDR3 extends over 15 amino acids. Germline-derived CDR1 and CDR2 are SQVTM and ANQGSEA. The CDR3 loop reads CSVGLQKTSTDTQYF. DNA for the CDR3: TGCAGCGTTGGGCTACAGAAAACTAGCACAGATACGCAGTATTTT.

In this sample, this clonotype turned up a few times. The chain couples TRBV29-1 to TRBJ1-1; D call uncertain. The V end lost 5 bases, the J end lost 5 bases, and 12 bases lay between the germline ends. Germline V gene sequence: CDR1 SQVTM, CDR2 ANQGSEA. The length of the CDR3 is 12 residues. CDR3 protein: CSVSPVGTEAFF. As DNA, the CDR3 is TGCAGCGTTTCCCCGGTGGGGACTGAAGCTTTCTTT.

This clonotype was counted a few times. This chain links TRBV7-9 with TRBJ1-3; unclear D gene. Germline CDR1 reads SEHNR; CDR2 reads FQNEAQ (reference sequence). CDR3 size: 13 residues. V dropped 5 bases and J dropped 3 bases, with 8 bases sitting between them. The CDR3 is CASSQVYGNTIYF. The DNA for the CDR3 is TGTGCCAGCAGCCAAGTTTATGGAAACACCATATATTTT.

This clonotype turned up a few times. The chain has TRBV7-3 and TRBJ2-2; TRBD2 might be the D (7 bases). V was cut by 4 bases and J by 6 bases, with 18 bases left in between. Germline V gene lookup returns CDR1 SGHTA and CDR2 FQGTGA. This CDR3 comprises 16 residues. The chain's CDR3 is CASSWGLADRSGELFF. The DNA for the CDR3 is TGTGCCAGCAGCTGGGGGCTAGCGGACCGATCCGGGGAGCTGTTTTTT.

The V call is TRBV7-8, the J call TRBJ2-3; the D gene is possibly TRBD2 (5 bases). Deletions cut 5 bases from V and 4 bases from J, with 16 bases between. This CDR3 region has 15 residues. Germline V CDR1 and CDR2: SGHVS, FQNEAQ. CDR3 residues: CASSLPTGLSDTQYF. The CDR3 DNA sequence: TGTGCCAGCAGCCTACCCACCGGACTTTCAGATACGCAGTATTTT.

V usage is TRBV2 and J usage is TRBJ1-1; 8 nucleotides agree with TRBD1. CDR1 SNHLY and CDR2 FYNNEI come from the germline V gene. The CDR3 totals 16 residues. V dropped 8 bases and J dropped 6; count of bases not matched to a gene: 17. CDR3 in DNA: TGTGCCAGCGAGGGGAGGATCGGACAGGGCTACCCTGAAGCTTTCTTT. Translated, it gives CASEGRIGQGYPEAFF.

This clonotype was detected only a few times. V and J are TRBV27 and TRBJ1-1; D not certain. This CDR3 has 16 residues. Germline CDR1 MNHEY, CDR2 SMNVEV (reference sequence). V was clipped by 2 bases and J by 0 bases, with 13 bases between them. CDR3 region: CASSLDSGDMNTEAFF. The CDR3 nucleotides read TGTGCCAGCAGTTTAGATTCGGGAGACATGAACACTGAAGCTTTCTTT.

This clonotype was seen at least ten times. The CDR3 loop is CASRALGERGYEQYF. CDR3 DNA: TGCGCCAGCAGAGCCCTTGGGGAAAGGGGGTACGAGCAGTACTTC. V is TRBV10-2 and J is TRBJ2-7; TRBD1 might be the D (6 bases). The CDR3 has 15 residues. Germline V gene data show CDR1 as WSHSY and CDR2 as SAAADI. The V and J ends lost 6 bases and 4 bases respectively, with 19 bases between them.

The chain's CDR3 is CASSPPFTWGAYNEQFF. The CDR3 bases are TGCGCCAGCAGTCCGCCCTTTACATGGGGCGCTTACAATGAGCAGTTCTTC. The chain has TRBV4-1 and TRBJ2-1; perhaps TRBD1 as D (5 bases). CDR3 length equals 17 residues. Germline V gene data show CDR1 as MGHRA and CDR2 as YSYEKL. With 6 bases removed from V and 4 bases from J, the gap between germline ends came to 22 bases.

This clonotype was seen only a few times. The CDR3 bases are TGTGCCAGCAGCGTATCCGGGCGCGCCAGCACAGATACGCAGTATTTT. It encodes CASSVSGRASTDTQYF. The rearrangement uses TRBV9 and TRBJ2-3; D is ambiguous. CDR3 length: 16 amino acids. The V and J ends lost 1 base and 0 bases respectively, with 12 bases between them. CDR1 is SGDLS and CDR2 is YYNGEE in the germline V gene. The full variable domain, its missing parts supplied by reference TRBV9 and TRBJ2-3, is DSGVTQTPKHLITATGQRVTLRCSPRSGDLSVYWYQQSLDQGLQFLIQYYNGEERAKGNILERFSAQQFPDLHSELNLSSLELGDSALYFCASSVSGRASTDTQYFGPGTRLTVL.

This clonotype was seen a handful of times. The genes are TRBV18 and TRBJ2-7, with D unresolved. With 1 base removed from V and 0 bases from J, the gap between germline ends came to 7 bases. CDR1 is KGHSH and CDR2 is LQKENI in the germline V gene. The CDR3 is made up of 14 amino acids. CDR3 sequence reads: CASSPQGYSYEQYV. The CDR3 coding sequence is TGTGCCAGCTCACCACAAGGGTACTCCTACGAGCAGTACGTC.

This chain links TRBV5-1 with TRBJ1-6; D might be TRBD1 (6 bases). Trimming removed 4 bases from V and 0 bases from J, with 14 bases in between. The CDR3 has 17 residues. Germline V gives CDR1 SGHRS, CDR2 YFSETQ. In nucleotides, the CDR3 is TGCGCCAGCAGCCCCGGGACAACGAGCTCCTATAATTCACCCCTCCACTTT. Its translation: CASSPGTTSSYNSPLHF.